The source of this TCR beta chain is a study of T cell responses to AZD1222 COVID-19 vaccine. As for the study in general: Second-dose groups at about 4 or about 12 weeks were pooled. Study findings and constraints: Females made up more of the donors, who were largely white British, and clonal diversity may have come out too low.

Turning to this clone: Its specificity is unknown.

Germline CDR1 reads SGHTA; CDR2 reads FQGNSA. This CDR3 region has 14 residues. V was clipped by 2 bases and J by 8 bases, with 13 bases between them. Clones were sequenced by immunoSEQ multiplex PCR, and TCRdb holds only the in-frame ones, with some missing. The data contain about 120,000 clones, roughly 92% of them singletons. The chain links TRBV7-2 to TRBJ2-4, with a tentative D call TRBD1 (5 bases). This sequence originates from an adult in good health. The input for sequencing was peripheral blood, taken on day 0 of AZD1222 vaccination. The DNA for the CDR3 is TGTGCCAGCAGCTTAATGGGGCGGAGAGACATTCAGTACTTC. Its protein product is CASSLMGRRDIQYF. Full variable domain (outside the CDR3, taken from reference TRBV7-2 and TRBJ2-4): GAGVSQSPSNKVTEKGKDVELRCDPISGHTALYWYRQSLGQGLEFLIYFQGNSAPDKSGLPSDRFSAERTGGSVSTLTIQRTQQEDSAVYLCASSLMGRRDIQYFGAGTRLSVL.